This TCR beta chain was obtained from a study of response to subunit inactivated influenza vaccine (dated by TCRdb to the late 2010s). Turning to the overall study: To follow how T cells responded to a trivalent subunit inactivated influenza vaccine, the researchers relied on deep quantitative profiling of the T cell receptor repertoire. Study-wide conclusions, independent of this receptor: The authors suggested that each seasonal influenza vaccination may recruit only a limited number of new T cells.

Turning to this clonotype: The specificity of this receptor is unknown. Qualities for individual bases were not recorded, and no much larger clone is one base off.

CDR3 length: 15 amino acids, cysteine to phenylalanine. Just CDR3 DNA is preserved here, 45 bases in frame from base 1. CDR1 and CDR2 are read off the germline V gene as MDHEN and SYDVKM. Trimming removed 7 bases from V and 2 bases from J; the gene matches leave 9 bases unexplained. Library method: RT-PCR. The instrument was an Illumina HiSeq 2500. TCRdb ran its own pipeline on the public reads, namely fastp trimming at Q25 and MiXCR clone calling, and kept in-frame beta chains. Rows are combined by CDR3 protein, so each entry shows the most common genes and DNA. This sample is represented by hundreds of thousands of distinct CDR3 sequences; about 15% of them were singletons. The ten most abundant clones make up less than 9% of the sample.

The receptor chain draws on TRBV28 and TRBJ2-7; 9 nucleotides in the junction match TRBD2. This material consisted of PBMCs from blood, taken 14 to 15 days before vaccination. This sequence was found in a man aged 50 or older who received an inactivated influenza vaccine. Donor details come from another sample of the same person, matched by shared clones. The sequence in DNA is TGTGCCAGCACCCAAGGGCTAGCGGGGACCTACGAGCAGTACTTC. This yields the protein CASTQGLAGTYEQYF.